These 18 T cell receptor beta chains were sequenced from one sample in a study of vaccination and CD4 T cells after COVID-19. These TCRs are of unknown antigen specificity. Sequencing of the DNA from cultured CD4+ T cells was carried out with the Oncomine TCR Beta short-read assay. In TCRdb, the PCR reads were re-called with MiXCR into one record per CDR3 protein. The sample shows around 26,000 distinct CDR3 sequences, approximately 40% of them seen only once. Stated treatment: roughly 10-day PBMC culture with coronavirus spike peptide pools or control peptides (ViraFEST assay). Sequenced input: CD4+ T cells from blood, cultured in vitro. The receptors come from a human donor who had recovered from COVID-19.

The CDR3 loop reads CAWRMDSGWPNYGYTF. Written as DNA, the CDR3 is TGTGCCTGGAGGATGGACAGTGGTTGGCCTAACTATGGCTACACCTTC. The chain is built from TRBV30 and TRBJ1-2, with a tentative D call TRBD1 (6 bases). Per the germline V gene, CDR1 is GTSNPN and CDR2 is SVGIG (reference sequence). The V end lost 3 bases, the J end lost 0 bases, and 17 bases lay between the germline ends. CDR3 length: 16 amino acids.

This chain joins TRBV6-5 and TRBJ2-7; the match to TRBD1 covers 8 bases. Trimming took 2 bases from V and 1 from J; bases not matched to a gene: 4. In germline, CDR1 is MNHEY, CDR2 SVGAGI. This CDR3 is 15 amino acids long. The CDR3 sequence is CASSYGGQGSYEQYF. Written as DNA, the CDR3 is TGTGCCAGCAGTTACGGAGGACAGGGTTCCTACGAGCAGTACTTC.

J is TRBJ2-7 and V is TRBV11-2; tentative D call: TRBD1 (5 bases). The length of the CDR3 is 15 residues. V was trimmed by 1 base and J by 2 bases, leaving 12 bases between them. Germline V gene sequence: CDR1 SGHAT, CDR2 FQNNGV. For the CDR3, the DNA is TGTGCCAGCAGCTTAGTTTGGCAGGGTACCTACGAGCAGTACTTC. Translating it yields CASSLVWQGTYEQYF.

This chain joins TRBV12-3 or TRBV12-4 and TRBJ2-7, with 8 bases lining up with TRBD1. The CDR3 length is 13 residues. V dropped 6 bases and J dropped 6; count of bases not matched to a gene: 7. The CDR3 is CASRPDRGSEQYF. The CDR3 DNA reads TGTGCCAGCAGACCCGACAGGGGAAGCGAGCAGTACTTC.

The chain carries TRBV20-1 and TRBJ2-1; 12 bases fit TRBD2. V dropped 0 bases and J dropped 9; count of bases not matched to a gene: 9. The CDR3 extends over 16 amino acids. The germline V gene encodes CDR1 DFQATT and CDR2 SNEGSKA (reference sequence). Here the CDR3 DNA reads TGCAGTGCTAGAGATCCGACTAGCGGGAGTCTGGCTGAGCAGTTCTTC. Encoded protein: CSARDPTSGSLAEQFF.

This clonotype was seen more than once but under ten times. V and J are TRBV11-3 and TRBJ2-3, with D hard to call. The ends were cut back, 2 bases at V and 0 bases at J, with 15 bases in the middle. Looked up from germline, CDR1 is SGHNT and CDR2 is YENEEA. The CDR3 sequence is 17 residues long. CDR3 in DNA: TGTGCCAGCAGCTTACAACCGTCCACGGCTAGCACAGATACGCAGTATTTT. Its protein product is CASSLQPSTASTDTQYF.

This chain links TRBV4-1 with TRBJ2-4, with TRBD1 matching over 8 bases. Germline V gene sequence: CDR1 MGHRA, CDR2 YSYEKL. Unmatched junction bases numbered 21, after V lost 2 bases and J lost 0 bases. CDR3 length: 22 amino acids. The CDR3 is CASSQIIASDRASDGAKNIQYF. The CDR3 region has the DNA TGCGCCAGCAGCCAAATAATCGCTTCGGACAGGGCTAGCGACGGAGCCAAAAACATTCAGTACTTC.

The chain joins TRBV11-2 to TRBJ1-6; D is perhaps TRBD1 (5 bases). Trimming took off 2 bases at V and 13 bases at J, with 24 bases between the two ends. The V gene's germline CDR1 is SGHAT and CDR2 FQNNGV. The CDR3 consists of 17 residues. The CDR3 bases are TGTGCCAGCAGCTTAAGGGGTGGGACCGCCTTTATCGGTCCCCTCCACTTT. Translated: CASSLRGGTAFIGPLHF.

This chain links TRBV6-2 or TRBV6-3 with TRBJ2-3; 10 bases are shared with TRBD2. Germline V CDR1 and CDR2: MNHEY, SVGEGT. J gave up 2 bases and V 6 bases, and 8 bases lay outside the gene matches. The CDR3 runs 16 residues. The CDR3 bases are TGTGCCAGCAGACCCTGGACTAGCGGCTACACAGATACGCAGTATTTT. This sequence encodes CASRPWTSGYTDTQYF.

The rearrangement links TRBV20-1 to TRBJ2-7, with 7 positions matching TRBD1. Germline CDR1 is DFQATT and CDR2 is SNEGSKA (reference sequence). The CDR3 contains 13 residues. Trimming took 5 bases from V and 3 from J; bases not matched to a gene: 7. The CDR3 protein is CSAERTGRYEQYF. CDR3 sequence (DNA): TGCAGTGCTGAGCGGACAGGACGCTACGAGCAGTACTTC.

V is TRBV20-1 and J is TRBJ2-3; D tentatively reads TRBD1 or TRBD2 (5 bases each). Germline CDR1 DFQATT, CDR2 SNEGSKA (reference sequence). The CDR3 is 11 amino acids. V lost 5 bases and J 5 bases, leaving 8 bases between the germline ends. CDR3 sequence reads: CSAGTKDTQYF. The CDR3 DNA sequence: TGCAGTGCTGGGACCAAAGATACGCAGTATTTT.

V usage is TRBV7-4 and J usage is TRBJ2-5, with a tentative D call TRBD2 (6 bases). CDR3 size: 15 residues. Germline values: CDR1 SGHVT, CDR2 SQSDAQ. The V and J ends lost 7 bases and 5 bases respectively, with 20 bases between them. Here the CDR3 reads CASTMAPRGGETQYF. The CDR3, as DNA: TGTGCCAGCACCATGGCCCCGCGGGGAGGCGAGACCCAGTACTTC. The full variable domain, rest sourced from reference TRBV7-4 and TRBJ2-5, is GAGVSQSPRYKVAKRGRDVALRCDSISGHVTLYWYRQTLGQGSEVLTYSQSDAQRDKSGRPSGRFSAERPERSVSTLKIQRTEQGDSAVYLCASTMAPRGGETQYFGPGTRLLVL.

This clonotype has only a few counts. The J gene is TRBJ2-3, the V gene TRBV20-1; D call uncertain. Trimming shortened V by 0 bases and J by 1 base, and 11 bases separated the two germline ends. CDR3 length equals 15 residues. CDR1 and CDR2 from the germline V gene are DFQATT and SNEGSKA (reference sequence). The DNA for the CDR3 is TGCAGTGCTAGAGATCGGCTAGTCGGCACAGATACGCAGTATTTT. Amino acid sequence: CSARDRLVGTDTQYF.

The V call is TRBV20-1, the J call TRBJ2-3; D is unclear. This CDR3 region has 12 residues. Between the trimmed V and J ends, which lost 4 bases and 1 base, there was a span of 6 bases. CDR1 and CDR2 (germline): DFQATT, SNEGSKA (reference sequence). CDR3 protein: CSAMSGTDTQYF. CDR3 DNA sequence: TGCAGTGCTATGTCGGGCACAGATACGCAGTATTTT.

This clonotype occurred a few times. The genes are TRBV20-1 and TRBJ2-4; D perhaps matches TRBD2 (5 bases). Germline loops: CDR1 DFQATT, CDR2 SNEGSKA (reference sequence). The CDR3 consists of 16 residues. V gave up 1 base and J gave up 3 bases, with 16 bases separating them. CDR3 bases: TGCAGTGCTAGAGGGTCCACCGGGGTTGTCAAAAACATTCAGTACTTC. Translating it yields CSARGSTGVVKNIQYF.

This clonotype has more than one count but fewer than ten. The chain recombines TRBV28 with TRBJ2-5, with no clear D. This CDR3 comprises 11 residues. Between the trimmed V and J ends, which lost 2 bases and 4 bases, there was a span of 2 bases. CDR1 and CDR2 from the germline V gene are MDHEN and SYDVKM. The chain's CDR3 is CASSLVETQYF. The DNA of the CDR3 is TGTGCCAGCAGTTTAGTAGAGACCCAGTACTTC.

This clonotype was found a few times. The V call is TRBV6-1, the J call TRBJ1-3, with a tentative D call TRBD1 (5 bases). Trimming took 2 bases from V and 0 from J, leaving 14 bases between them. The germline gives CDR1 MNHNS, CDR2 SASEGT. The CDR3 contains 17 residues. In DNA form, the CDR3 reads TGTGCCAGCAGTGAAATGGGGACCGCAGCCTCTGGAAACACCATATATTTT. It yields the protein CASSEMGTAASGNTIYF.

The V call is TRBV2, the J call TRBJ2-1; either TRBD1 or TRBD2 may supply D (5 bases each). The V end lost 2 bases, the J end lost 16 bases, and 15 bases lay between the germline ends. Germline CDR1 is SNHLY and CDR2 is FYNNEI. The CDR3 is 12 amino acids. CDR3 loop: CASSERDAVTFF. In nucleotides, the CDR3 is TGTGCCAGCAGTGAACGGGACGCAGTAACATTCTTC.